Each of the 12 T cell receptor beta chains below was sequenced from the same sample in a study of blood T cell repertoires in COVID-19. The table came from immunoSEQ multiplex PCR; TCRdb's copy has only in-frame clones and leaves some out. The sample records about 200,000 clones, more than 75% being singletons. Sequences were obtained from peripheral blood. The receptor set was obtained from a middle-aged woman with COVID-19, enrolled during active disease.

The rearrangement links TRBV10-3 to TRBJ2-1, with 10 bases fitting TRBD2. Trimming took 3 bases from V and 7 from J; bases not matched to a gene: 15. This CDR3 region has 18 residues. Germline V gene data show CDR1 as ENHRY and CDR2 as SYGVKD. The CDR3 region is CAISDEVLSGRMRNEQFF. CDR3 bases: TGTGCCATCAGTGACGAGGTCCTTAGCGGGAGGATGAGGAATGAGCAGTTCTTC.

The V and J genes are TRBV7-9 and TRBJ1-2; TRBD1 is a possible D gene (6 bases). In germline, CDR1 is SEHNR, CDR2 FQNEAQ (reference sequence). The CDR3 is 15 residues long. Trimming stripped 0 bases from V and 6 bases from J, with 14 bases between. In DNA form, the CDR3 reads TGTGCCAGCAGCTTAGCGATAGTGTCAGGGGATGGCTACACCTTC. It is translated as CASSLAIVSGDGYTF. The whole variable domain, remainder taken from reference TRBV7-9 and TRBJ1-2, is DTGVSQNPRHKITKRGQNVTFRCDPISEHNRLYWYRQTLGQGPEFLTYFQNEAQLEKSRLLSDRFSAERPKGSFSTLEIQRTEQGDSAMYLCASSLAIVSGDGYTFGSGTRLTVV.

The CDR3, as DNA: TGTGCCAGCAGTTTTAACTACGGTCCCTACGAGCAGTACTTC. Its protein product is CASSFNYGPYEQYF. J is TRBJ2-7 and V is TRBV27; D call uncertain. V shed 3 bases and J shed 2 bases, with 11 bases lying between them. CDR1 and CDR2 (germline): MNHEY, SMNVEV (reference sequence). This CDR3 spans 14 amino acids.

The rearrangement links TRBV2 to TRBJ2-7; 11 bases match TRBD2. The CDR3 totals 15 residues. CDR1 and CDR2 from the germline V gene are SNHLY and FYNNEI. V dropped 5 bases and J dropped 6; count of bases not matched to a gene: 9. DNA for the CDR3: TGTGCCAGCAGTTCGTGGCTAGCGGGAGGAGTCGAGCAGTACTTC. Amino acid sequence: CASSSWLAGGVEQYF. Looking up the rest from reference TRBV2 and TRBJ2-7 gives the full variable domain: EPEVTQTPSHQVTQMGQEVILRCVPISNHLYFYWYRQILGQKVEFLVSFYNNEISEKSEIFDDQFSVERPDGSNFTLKIRSTKLEDSAMYFCASSSWLAGGVEQYFGPGTRLTVT.

V gene TRBV7-2 combines with J gene TRBJ2-1; 12 bases fit TRBD2. The junction had 10 bases not matched to a gene; V was cut back by 1 base and J by 9 bases. The CDR3 consists of 17 residues. CDR1 and CDR2 (germline): SGHTA, FQGNSA. The CDR3 region is CASSLVGASGGAGEQFF. The CDR3 DNA reads TGTGCCAGCAGCTTAGTCGGGGCTAGCGGGGGGGCCGGTGAGCAGTTCTTC. Together with reference TRBV7-2 and TRBJ2-1, the CDR3 gives the full variable domain: GAGVSQSPSNKVTEKGKDVELRCDPISGHTALYWYRQSLGQGLEFLIYFQGNSAPDKSGLPSDRFSAERTGGSVSTLTIQRTQQEDSAVYLCASSLVGASGGAGEQFFGPGTRLTVL.

The CDR3 DNA follows: TGTGCCAGCAGCCAAGGTCCGGGACAGGACTATGGCTACACCTTC. Residues: CASSQGPGQDYGYTF. The J gene is TRBJ1-2, the V gene TRBV3-1 (or the pseudogene TRBV3-2); 8 bases line up with TRBD1. Trimming cost V 1 base and J 3 bases; bases outside gene matches: 4. The germline CDR1 and CDR2 sequences are LGHDT and YNNKEL (reference sequence). The CDR3 has 15 residues.

The J gene is TRBJ1-3, the V gene TRBV18, with a possible D match to TRBD1 (6 bases). CDR3 size: 15 residues. Germline V gives CDR1 KGHSH, CDR2 LQKENI. V lost 1 base and J 4 bases, leaving 11 bases between the germline ends. CDR3 DNA sequence: TGTGCCAGCTCACCACGGGACATCAAGGGAAACACCATATATTTT. Residues: CASSPRDIKGNTIYF. The whole variable domain, remainder taken from reference TRBV18 and TRBJ1-3, is NAGVMQNPRHLVRRRGQEARLRCSPMKGHSHVYWYRQLPEEGLKFMVYLQKENIIDESGMPKERFSAEFPKEGPSILRIQQVVRGDSAAYFCASSPRDIKGNTIYFGEGSWLTVV.

The chain combines TRBV6-1 with TRBJ2-5, with D possibly being TRBD1 (6 bases). CDR1 MNHNS and CDR2 SASEGT come from the germline V gene. There are 13 residues in the CDR3. The V end lost 2 bases, the J end lost 5 bases, and 9 bases lay between the germline ends. CDR3 in DNA: TGTGCCAGCAGTGAATATCAGGGGGAGACCCAGTACTTC. Translation gives CASSEYQGETQYF.

The gene calls are TRBV19 and TRBJ2-7, with D hard to call. The CDR3 is 16 amino acids. V lost 0 bases, J lost 2 bases, and 14 bases lay in between. Germline CDR1 and CDR2: LNHDA and SQIVND (reference sequence). The CDR3 region is CASSIDGRRLTYEQYF. The CDR3, as DNA: TGTGCCAGTAGTATAGATGGAAGGAGATTAACCTACGAGCAGTACTTC.

The CDR3 DNA reads TGCGCCAGCAGCGGAGGACTAGCGGGGGGACCCACCGGGGAGCTGTTTTTT. The encoded protein is CASSGGLAGGPTGELFF. The J gene is TRBJ2-2, the V gene TRBV5-1; 14 bases map to TRBD2. This CDR3 is 17 amino acids long. V shed 4 bases, J shed 4 bases, and the junction held 6 bases outside the gene matches. Germline CDR1 SGHRS, CDR2 YFSETQ.

V usage is TRBV24-1 and J usage is TRBJ2-3; 7 nucleotides line up with TRBD1. Germline V gives CDR1 KGHDR, CDR2 SFDVKD. This CDR3 comprises 15 residues. V lost 6 bases, J lost 3 bases, and 8 bases stayed unmatched. In DNA, the CDR3 is TGTGCCACCAGTCCCTCTAGGGGGCTGACAGATACGCAGTATTTT. Translation: CATSPSRGLTDTQYF.

V usage is TRBV29-1 and J usage is TRBJ2-7; a weak D match, TRBD1 (5 bases). The CDR3 contains 16 residues. Germline V lookup: CDR1 SQVTM, CDR2 ANQGSEA. Trimming stripped 4 bases from V and 4 bases from J, with 23 bases between. The CDR3 coding sequence is TGCAGCGTTGTTTCCCCCGGACAAGACTCAAGGTACGAGCAGTACTTC. Amino acids: CSVVSPGQDSRYEQYF.